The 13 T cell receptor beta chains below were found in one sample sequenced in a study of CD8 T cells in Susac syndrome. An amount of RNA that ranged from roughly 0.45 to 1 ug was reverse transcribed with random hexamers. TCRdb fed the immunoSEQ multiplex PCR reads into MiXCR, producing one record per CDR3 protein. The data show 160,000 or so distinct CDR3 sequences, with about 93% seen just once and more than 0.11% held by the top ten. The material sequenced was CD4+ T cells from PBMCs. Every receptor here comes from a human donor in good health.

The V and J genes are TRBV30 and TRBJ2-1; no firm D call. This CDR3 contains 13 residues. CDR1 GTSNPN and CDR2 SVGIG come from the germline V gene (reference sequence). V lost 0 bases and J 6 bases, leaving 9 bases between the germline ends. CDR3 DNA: TGTGCCTGGAGTGTAAGTCTACTCAATGAGCAGTTCTTC. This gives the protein CAWSVSLLNEQFF.

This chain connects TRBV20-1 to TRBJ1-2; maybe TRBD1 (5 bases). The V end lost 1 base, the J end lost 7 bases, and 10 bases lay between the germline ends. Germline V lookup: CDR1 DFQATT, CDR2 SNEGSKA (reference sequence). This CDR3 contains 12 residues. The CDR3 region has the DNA TGCAGTGCTAGAGGGACGGGGGGTGGCTACACCTTC. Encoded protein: CSARGTGGGYTF.

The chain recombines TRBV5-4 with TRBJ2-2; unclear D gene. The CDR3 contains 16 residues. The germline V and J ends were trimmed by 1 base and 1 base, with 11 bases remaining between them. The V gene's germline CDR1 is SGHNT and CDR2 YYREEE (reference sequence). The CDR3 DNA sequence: TGTGCCAGCAGCTTGTATGGACGACTGAACACCGGGGAGCTGTTTTTT. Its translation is CASSLYGRLNTGELFF.

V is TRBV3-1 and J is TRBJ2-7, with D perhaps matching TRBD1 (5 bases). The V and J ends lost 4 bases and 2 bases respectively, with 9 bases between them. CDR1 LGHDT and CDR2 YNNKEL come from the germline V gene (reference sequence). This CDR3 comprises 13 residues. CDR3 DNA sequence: TGTGCCAGCAGCCGCACAGGTCCCTACGAGCAGTACTTC. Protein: CASSRTGPYEQYF.

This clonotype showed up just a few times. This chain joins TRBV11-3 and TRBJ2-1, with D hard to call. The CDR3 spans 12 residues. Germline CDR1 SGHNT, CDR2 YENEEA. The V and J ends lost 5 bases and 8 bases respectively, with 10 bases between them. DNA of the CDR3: TGTGCCAGCAGCCTTCATCGAGATGAGCAGTTCTTC. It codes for CASSLHRDEQFF.

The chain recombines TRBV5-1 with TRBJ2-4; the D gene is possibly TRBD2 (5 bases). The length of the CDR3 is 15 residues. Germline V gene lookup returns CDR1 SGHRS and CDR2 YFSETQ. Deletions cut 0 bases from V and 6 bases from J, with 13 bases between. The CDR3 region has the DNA TGCGCCAGCAGCTTGGACGGGGATGCGGGAAACATTCAGTACTTC. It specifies CASSLDGDAGNIQYF.

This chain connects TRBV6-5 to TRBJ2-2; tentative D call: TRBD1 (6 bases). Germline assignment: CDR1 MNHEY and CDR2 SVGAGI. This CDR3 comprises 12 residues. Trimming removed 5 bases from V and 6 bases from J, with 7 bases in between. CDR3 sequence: CASSNRAGELFF. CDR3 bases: TGTGCCAGCAGTAACAGGGCCGGGGAGCTGTTTTTT.

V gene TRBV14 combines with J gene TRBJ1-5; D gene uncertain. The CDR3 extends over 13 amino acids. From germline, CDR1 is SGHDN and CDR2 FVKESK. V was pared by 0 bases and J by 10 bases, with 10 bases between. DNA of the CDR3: TGTGCCAGCAGCCAAGATATTAGTGGACCCCAGCATTTT. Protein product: CASSQDISGPQHF.

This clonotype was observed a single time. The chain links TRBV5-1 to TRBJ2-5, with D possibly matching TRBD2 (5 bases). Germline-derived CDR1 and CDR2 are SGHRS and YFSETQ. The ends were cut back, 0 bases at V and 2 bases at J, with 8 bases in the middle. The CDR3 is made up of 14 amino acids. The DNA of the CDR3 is TGCGCCAGCAGCTTGGGGAGGCAGCAAGAGACCCAGTACTTC. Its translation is CASSLGRQQETQYF.

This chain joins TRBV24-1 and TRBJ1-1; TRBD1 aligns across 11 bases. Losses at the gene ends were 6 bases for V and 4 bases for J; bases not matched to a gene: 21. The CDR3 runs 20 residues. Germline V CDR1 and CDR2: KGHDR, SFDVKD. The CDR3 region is CATSKSLPGTGGPLGTEAFF. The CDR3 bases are TGTGCCACCAGTAAATCTCTTCCCGGGACAGGGGGACCCCTTGGCACTGAAGCTTTCTTT.

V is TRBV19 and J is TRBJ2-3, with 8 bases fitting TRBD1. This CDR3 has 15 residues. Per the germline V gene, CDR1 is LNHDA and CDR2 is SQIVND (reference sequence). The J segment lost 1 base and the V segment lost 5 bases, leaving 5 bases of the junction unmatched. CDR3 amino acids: CASSPDRGGTDTQYF. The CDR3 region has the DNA TGTGCCAGTAGTCCCGACAGGGGTGGCACAGATACGCAGTATTTT.

CDR3 sequence: CASSGGSYNSPLHF. In DNA form, the CDR3 reads TGTGCCAGCAGCGGGGGCTCCTATAATTCACCCCTCCACTTT. V usage is TRBV28 and J usage is TRBJ1-6; tentative D call: TRBD1 (5 bases). The germline V gene encodes CDR1 MDHEN and CDR2 SYDVKM. V shed 6 bases and J shed 0 bases, with 6 bases lying between them. CDR3 length equals 14 residues.

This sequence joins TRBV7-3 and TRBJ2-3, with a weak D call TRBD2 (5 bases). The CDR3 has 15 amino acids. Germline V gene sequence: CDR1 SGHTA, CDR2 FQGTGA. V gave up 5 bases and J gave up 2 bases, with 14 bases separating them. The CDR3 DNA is TGTGCCAGCAGCCTCGGGAATTGGGCCACAGATACGCAGTATTTT. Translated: CASSLGNWATDTQYF.